These 20 T cell receptor beta chains were sequenced from one sample in a study of shared clonotypes between healthy human individuals. Sequencing used immunoSEQ multiplex PCR; TCRdb keeps in-frame clones, though not all of them. This sample yields hundreds of thousands of clones, of which about 78% are seen a single time; approximately 1.8% belongs to the top ten. Sequenced sample: memory CD4+ T cells sorted from blood. Regarding subset: CD45RA-negative fraction. The source of these receptors is a woman aged 25-40 years in good health.

The genes are TRBV5-1 and TRBJ2-5; the D gene could be TRBD1 or TRBD2 (5 bases each). The CDR3 spans 16 residues. Germline V CDR1 and CDR2: SGHRS, YFSETQ. With 4 bases removed from V and 5 bases from J, the gap between germline ends came to 21 bases. Here the CDR3 reads CASSGGGVPRRETQYF. DNA of the CDR3: TGCGCCAGCAGCGGGGGTGGGGTTCCCAGGAGGGAGACCCAGTACTTC. The whole variable domain, filled in from reference TRBV5-1 and TRBJ2-5, reads KAGVTQTPRYLIKTRGQQVTLSCSPISGHRSVSWYQQTPGQGLQFLFEYFSETQRNKGNFPGRFSGRQFSNSRSEMNVSTLELGDSALYLCASSGGGVPRRETQYFGPGTRLLVL.

On this clone: This sequence may be a read error, since a much larger clone differs from it by one base. The sample carries other DNA sequences with the same CDR3. The chain uses TRBV5-1 and TRBJ2-3, with 11 bases fitting TRBD1. Germline-derived CDR1 and CDR2 are SGHRS and YFSETQ. V trimming: 2 bases; J trimming: 0 bases; junction bases outside the gene matches: 2. This CDR3 has 16 residues. The CDR3 region is CASSLGQGASTDTQYF. CDR3 sequence (DNA): TGCGCCAGCAGCTTAGGACAGGGGGCTAGCACAGATACGCAGTATTTT. The whole variable domain, remainder taken from reference TRBV5-1 and TRBJ2-3, is KAGVTQTPRYLIKTRGQQVTLSCSPISGHRSVSWYQQTPGQGLQFLFEYFSETQRNKGNFPGRFSGRQFSNSRSEMNVSTLELGDSALYLCASSLGQGASTDTQYFGPGTRLTVL.

The chain joins TRBV5-1 to TRBJ1-4; D may be TRBD1 (5 bases). CDR1 and CDR2 (germline): SGHRS, YFSETQ. CDR3 length: 14 amino acids. With 3 bases removed from V and 4 bases from J, the gap between germline ends came to 10 bases. The CDR3 loop reads CASSWGPSNEKLFF. CDR3 DNA: TGCGCCAGCAGCTGGGGACCGAGTAATGAAAAACTGTTTTTT. Together with reference TRBV5-1 and TRBJ1-4, the CDR3 gives the full variable domain: KAGVTQTPRYLIKTRGQQVTLSCSPISGHRSVSWYQQTPGQGLQFLFEYFSETQRNKGNFPGRFSGRQFSNSRSEMNVSTLELGDSALYLCASSWGPSNEKLFFGSGTQLSVL.

The chain combines TRBV11-2 with TRBJ1-5; D remains unclear. V dropped 1 base and J dropped 4 bases, with 5 bases sitting between them. The CDR3 loop spans 13 amino acids. Looked up from germline, CDR1 is SGHAT and CDR2 is FQNNGV. The CDR3 nucleotides are TGTGCCAGCAGCTTAGGGTCAAATCAGCCCCAGCATTTT. It translates to CASSLGSNQPQHF.

The chain joins TRBV6-6 to TRBJ1-4; no definite D call. The germline gives CDR1 MNHNY, CDR2 SVGAGI (reference sequence). This CDR3 has 14 residues. V shed 6 bases and J shed 7 bases, with 15 bases lying between them. CDR3 bases: TGTGCCAGCAGGCCACAGACCATTTCTGAAAAACTGTTTTTT. Protein product: CASRPQTISEKLFF.

The V gene is TRBV9, the J gene TRBJ2-7; D is perhaps TRBD2 (5 bases). There are 15 residues in the CDR3. Germline V lookup: CDR1 SGDLS, CDR2 YYNGEE. V was clipped by 0 bases and J by 5 bases, with 15 bases between them. Here the CDR3 DNA reads TGTGCCAGCAGCGTAGCTCTAGCAACGAGAGACGAGCAGTACTTC. It codes for CASSVALATRDEQYF.

This chain connects TRBV5-1 to TRBJ2-7, with 8 bases aligning to TRBD2. The CDR3 spans 15 residues. Germline V lookup: CDR1 SGHRS, CDR2 YFSETQ. J lost 4 bases, V lost 0 bases, and 6 bases had no gene match. Here the CDR3 DNA reads TGCGCCAGCAGCTTGGGACTAGCGACTGGGTACGAGCAGTACTTC. Encoded protein: CASSLGLATGYEQYF.

This sequence joins TRBV4-2 and TRBJ1-2; D unclear. V lost 0 bases and J 0 bases, leaving 11 bases between the germline ends. The CDR3 runs to 16 residues. CDR1 is LGHNA and CDR2 is YNFKEQ in the germline V gene. CDR3 region: CASSQEGGLANYGYTF. The CDR3 DNA is TGTGCCAGCAGCCAAGAAGGAGGGTTAGCTAACTATGGCTACACCTTC.

The DNA of the CDR3 is TGTGCCAGCTGTGGAGCAACAGATACGCAGTATTTT. Protein sequence: CASCGATDTQYF. The genes are TRBV28 and TRBJ2-3; D is uncertain. V was trimmed by 8 bases and J by 3 bases, leaving 9 bases between them. CDR3 length equals 12 residues. Germline CDR1 MDHEN, CDR2 SYDVKM.

V and J are TRBV6-5 and TRBJ1-1; no definite D call. V was shortened by 6 bases and J by 1 base, with 6 bases between the two germline ends. This CDR3 has 12 amino acids. CDR1 MNHEY and CDR2 SVGAGI come from the germline V gene. The DNA of the CDR3 is TGTGCCAGCAGATGGGGGAACACTGAAGCTTTCTTT. This codes for CASRWGNTEAFF.

The chain is built from TRBV10-3 and TRBJ2-7; TRBD2 matches at 10 bases. Germline values: CDR1 ENHRY, CDR2 SYGVKD. V lost 6 bases and J lost 5; bases outside the gene matches: 10. The CDR3 is 15 amino acids. The chain's CDR3 is CAISGQREGKNEQYF. The DNA of the CDR3 is TGTGCCATCAGCGGGCAGCGGGAGGGGAAAAACGAGCAGTACTTC.

The chain recombines TRBV6-5 with TRBJ1-4, with a possible D match to TRBD1 (5 bases). Per the germline V gene, CDR1 is MNHEY and CDR2 is SVGAGI. The V end lost 6 bases, the J end lost 8 bases, and 13 bases lay between the germline ends. This CDR3 has 13 amino acids. The CDR3 DNA is TGTGCCAGCAGCAGGGAGTCGGGAGAAAAACTGTTTTTT. It specifies CASSRESGEKLFF.

The chain carries TRBV18 and TRBJ2-1, with 10 bases fitting TRBD2. The ends lost 6 bases at V and 8 bases at J; junction bases unmatched: 10. CDR3 length: 15 residues. Looked up from germline, CDR1 is KGHSH and CDR2 is LQKENI. The CDR3 DNA reads as TGTGCCAGCTCGCCTAGCGGGAGTGCGGGACATGAGCAGTTCTTC. This sequence encodes CASSPSGSAGHEQFF. The whole variable domain, filled in from reference TRBV18 and TRBJ2-1, reads NAGVMQNPRHLVRRRGQEARLRCSPMKGHSHVYWYRQLPEEGLKFMVYLQKENIIDESGMPKERFSAEFPKEGPSILRIQQVVRGDSAAYFCASSPSGSAGHEQFFGPGTRLTVL.

The chain has TRBV6-5 and TRBJ2-3, with D possibly TRBD2 on 5 matching bases. The CDR3 sequence is 14 residues long. V shed 6 bases and J shed 3 bases, with 13 bases lying between them. CDR1 MNHEY and CDR2 SVGAGI come from the germline V gene. The CDR3 nucleotides are TGTGCCAGCAGGTTGCGCGGCGGGACAGATACGCAGTATTTT. This sequence encodes CASRLRGGTDTQYF.

This clone came up a few times. This chain connects TRBV29-1 to TRBJ2-2; 9 positions match TRBD2. CDR3 length equals 13 residues. The V segment lost 4 bases and the J segment 5 bases; nucleotides outside the gene matches: 2. Germline values: CDR1 SQVTM, CDR2 ANQGSEA. The CDR3 sequence is CSVAAGGTGELFF. In nucleotides, the CDR3 is TGCAGCGTTGCGGCGGGAGGGACCGGGGAGCTGTTTTTT.

The rearrangement links TRBV28 to TRBJ1-1; 11 nucleotides agree with TRBD1. This CDR3 contains 14 residues. The V segment lost 5 bases and the J segment 11 bases; nucleotides outside the gene matches: 10. Germline V gives CDR1 MDHEN, CDR2 SYDVKM. CDR3 nucleotides: TGTGCCAGCAGTCTCCGGGACAGGGGGACTGGCGCTTTCTTT. It encodes CASSLRDRGTGAFF.

This clone turned up a few times. The chain uses TRBV6-1 and TRBJ2-1; D unresolved. Germline V lookup: CDR1 MNHNS, CDR2 SASEGT. V lost 8 bases and J 6 bases, leaving 8 bases between the germline ends. The CDR3 contains 11 residues. CDR3 DNA sequence: TGTGCCAGCGCCCCCTCCAATGAGCAGTTCTTC. Protein product: CASAPSNEQFF.

This sequence joins TRBV28 and TRBJ2-1; 7 bases are a match to TRBD2. The CDR3 is made up of 15 amino acids. Germline CDR1 and CDR2: MDHEN and SYDVKM. Losses at the gene ends were 5 bases for V and 3 bases for J; bases not matched to a gene: 7. The CDR3 reads CASSDRGRGYNEQFF. CDR3 nucleotides: TGTGCCAGCAGTGATCGGGGGAGGGGCTACAATGAGCAGTTCTTC.

This chain uses TRBV11-2 with TRBJ2-7, with D perhaps TRBD1 (6 bases). The CDR3 runs to 15 residues. The V and J ends lost 5 bases and 1 base respectively, with 15 bases between them. Germline CDR1 reads SGHAT; CDR2 reads FQNNGV. CDR3 coding DNA: TGTGCCAGCAGCCAAGGGGGAAGCGGTTCCTACGAGCAGTACTTC. Its translation: CASSQGGSGSYEQYF. The full variable domain, its missing parts supplied by reference TRBV11-2 and TRBJ2-7, is EAGVAQSPRYKIIEKRQSVAFWCNPISGHATLYWYQQILGQGPKLLIQFQNNGVVDDSQLPKDRFSAERLKGVDSTLKIQPAKLEDSAVYLCASSQGGSGSYEQYFGPGTRLTVT.

This clone was picked up one time. This CDR3 is also generated by other DNA sequences in the sample. The chain joins TRBV19 to TRBJ2-7, with 8 bases fitting TRBD1. CDR3 length: 14 residues. The germline V gene has CDR1 LNHDA and CDR2 SQIVND (reference sequence). The V and J ends lost 5 bases and 1 base, in that order; junction bases with no gene match: 4. The CDR3 coding sequence is TGTGCCAGTAGTTCCGGACAGGGTTCCTACGAGCAGTACTTC. Amino acid sequence: CASSSGQGSYEQYF.